This TCR beta chain was captured in a study of blood T cells in healthy people across ages. With a J-beta primer mix and a sample-barcoded 5' primer, a second PCR ran 7 to 11 cycles. TCRdb reprocessed the 5' RACE reads with MiXCR, giving one entry per CDR3 protein. The repertoire consists of roughly 1,500,000 distinct CDR3 sequences, with about 31% occurring once and the leading ten covering 11%. In germline, CDR1 is LGHNT, CDR2 FRNRAP. CDR3 length: 11 residues. The V gene lost 5 bases and the J gene lost 11 bases, with 10 bases spanning the gap. RNA extraction gave at least 6 micrograms of total RNA per sample. This clonotype has only a few counts.

V usage is TRBV12-5 and J usage is TRBJ2-1; D may be TRBD2 (6 bases). What was sequenced was blood. This TCR was recovered from a woman in her 30s in good health. The CDR3: CASGSSGQQFF. DNA for the CDR3: TGTGCTAGTGGTAGTAGCGGCCAGCAGTTCTTC.